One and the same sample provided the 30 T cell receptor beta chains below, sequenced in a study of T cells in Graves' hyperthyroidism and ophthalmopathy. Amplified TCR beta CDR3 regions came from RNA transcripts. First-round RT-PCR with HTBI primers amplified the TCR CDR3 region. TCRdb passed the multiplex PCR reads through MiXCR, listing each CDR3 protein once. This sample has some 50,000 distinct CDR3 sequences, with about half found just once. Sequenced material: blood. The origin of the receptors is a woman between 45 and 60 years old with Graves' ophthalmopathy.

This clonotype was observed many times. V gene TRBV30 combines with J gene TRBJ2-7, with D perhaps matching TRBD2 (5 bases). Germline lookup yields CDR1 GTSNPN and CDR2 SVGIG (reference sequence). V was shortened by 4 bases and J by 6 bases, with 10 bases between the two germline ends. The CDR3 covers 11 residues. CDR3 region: CAWILGSEQYF. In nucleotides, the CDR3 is TGTGCCTGGATATTAGGGAGCGAGCAGTACTTC.

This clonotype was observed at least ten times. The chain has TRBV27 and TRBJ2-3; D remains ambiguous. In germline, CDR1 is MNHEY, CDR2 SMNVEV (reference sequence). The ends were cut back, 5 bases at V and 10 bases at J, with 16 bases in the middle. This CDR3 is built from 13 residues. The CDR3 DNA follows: TGTGCCAGCAGTCCCAGTCTCCGCGTTGCGCAGTATTTT. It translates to CASSPSLRVAQYF.

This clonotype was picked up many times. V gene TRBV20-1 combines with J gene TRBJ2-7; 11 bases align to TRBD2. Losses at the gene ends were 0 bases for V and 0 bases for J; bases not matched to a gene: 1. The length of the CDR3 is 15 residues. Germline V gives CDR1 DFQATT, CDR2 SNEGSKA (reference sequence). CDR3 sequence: CSARDLAGGSYEQYF. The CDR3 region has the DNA TGCAGTGCTAGAGACCTAGCGGGAGGCTCCTACGAGCAGTACTTC.

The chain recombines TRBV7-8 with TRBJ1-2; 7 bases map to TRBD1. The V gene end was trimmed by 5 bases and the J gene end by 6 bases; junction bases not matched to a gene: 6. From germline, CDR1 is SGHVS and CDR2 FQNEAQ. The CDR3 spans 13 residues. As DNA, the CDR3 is TGTGCCAGCAGCCCCTCAGGGGGGGATGGCTACACCTTC. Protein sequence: CASSPSGGDGYTF. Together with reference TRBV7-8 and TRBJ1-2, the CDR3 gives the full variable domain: GAGVSQSPRYKVAKRGQDVALRCDPISGHVSLFWYQQALGQGPEFLTYFQNEAQLDKSGLPSDRFFAERPEGSVSTLKIQRTQQEDSAVYLCASSPSGGDGYTFGSGTRLTVV.

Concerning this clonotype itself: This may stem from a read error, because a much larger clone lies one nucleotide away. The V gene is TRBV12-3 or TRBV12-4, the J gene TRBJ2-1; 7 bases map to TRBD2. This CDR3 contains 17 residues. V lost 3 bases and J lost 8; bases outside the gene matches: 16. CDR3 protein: CASSFSPEAGVLDEQFF. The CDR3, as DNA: TGTGCCAGCAGTTTCTCTCCTGAGGCGGGAGTGCTTGATGAGCAGTTCTTC.

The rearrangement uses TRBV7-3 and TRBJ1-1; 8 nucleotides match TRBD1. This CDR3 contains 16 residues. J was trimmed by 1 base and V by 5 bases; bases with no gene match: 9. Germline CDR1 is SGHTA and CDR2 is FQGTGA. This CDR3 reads CASSAGAGGPNTEAFF. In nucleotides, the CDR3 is TGTGCCAGCAGCGCCGGGGCAGGGGGCCCGAACACTGAAGCTTTCTTT.

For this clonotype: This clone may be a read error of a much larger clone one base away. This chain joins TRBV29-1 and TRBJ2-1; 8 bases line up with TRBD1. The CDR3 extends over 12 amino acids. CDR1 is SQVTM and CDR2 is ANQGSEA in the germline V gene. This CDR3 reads CSITGQVDGQCF. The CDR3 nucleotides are TGCAGCATAACGGGACAGGTCGATGGGCAGTGCTTC.

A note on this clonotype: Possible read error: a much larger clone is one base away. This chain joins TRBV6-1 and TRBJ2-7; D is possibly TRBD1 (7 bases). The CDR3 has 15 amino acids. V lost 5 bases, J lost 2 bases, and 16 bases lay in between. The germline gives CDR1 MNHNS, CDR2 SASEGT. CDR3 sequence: CASSLKTGTAYEQYF. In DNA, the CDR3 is TGTGCCAGCAGTCTCAAGACAGGGACTGCCTACGAGCAGTACTTC.

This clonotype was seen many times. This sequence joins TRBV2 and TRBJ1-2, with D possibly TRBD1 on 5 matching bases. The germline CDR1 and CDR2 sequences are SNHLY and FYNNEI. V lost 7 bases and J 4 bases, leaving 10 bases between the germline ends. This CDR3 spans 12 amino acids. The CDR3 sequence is CASNQGSYGYTF. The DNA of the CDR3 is TGTGCCAGCAATCAGGGTTCCTATGGCTACACCTTC. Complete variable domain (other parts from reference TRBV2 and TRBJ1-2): EPEVTQTPSHQVTQMGQEVILRCVPISNHLYFYWYRQILGQKVEFLVSFYNNEISEKSEIFDDQFSVERPDGSNFTLKIRSTKLEDSAMYFCASNQGSYGYTFGSGTRLTVV.

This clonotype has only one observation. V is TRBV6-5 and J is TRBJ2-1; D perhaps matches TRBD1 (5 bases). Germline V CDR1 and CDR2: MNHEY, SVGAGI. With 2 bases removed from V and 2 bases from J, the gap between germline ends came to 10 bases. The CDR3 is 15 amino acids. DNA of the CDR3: TGTGCCAGCAGTTACACGACAGAGACCTACAATGAGCAGTTCTTC. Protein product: CASSYTTETYNEQFF.

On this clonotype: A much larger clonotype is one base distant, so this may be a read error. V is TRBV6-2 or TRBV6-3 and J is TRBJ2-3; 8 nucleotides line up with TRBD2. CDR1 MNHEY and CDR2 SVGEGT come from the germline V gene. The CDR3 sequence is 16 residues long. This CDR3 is CDSSFSSSGDWDTQYF. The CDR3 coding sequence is TGTGACAGCAGTTTCTCTAGTAGCGGGGATTGGGATACGCAGTATTTT.

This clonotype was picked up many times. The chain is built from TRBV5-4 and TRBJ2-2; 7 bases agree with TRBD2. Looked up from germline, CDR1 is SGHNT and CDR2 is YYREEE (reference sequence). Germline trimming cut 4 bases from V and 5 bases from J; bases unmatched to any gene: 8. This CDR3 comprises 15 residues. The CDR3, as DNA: TGTGCCAGCAGCGCGGATGGGGGGGGGACCGGGGAGCTGTTTTTT. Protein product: CASSADGGGTGELFF.

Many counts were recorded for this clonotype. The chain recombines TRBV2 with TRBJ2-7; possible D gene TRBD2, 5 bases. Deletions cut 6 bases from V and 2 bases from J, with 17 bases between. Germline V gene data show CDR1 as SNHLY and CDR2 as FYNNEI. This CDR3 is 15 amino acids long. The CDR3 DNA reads TGTGCCAGCAGCTTTCGCGGACTTCCGACCTACGAGCAGTACTTC. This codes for CASSFRGLPTYEQYF.

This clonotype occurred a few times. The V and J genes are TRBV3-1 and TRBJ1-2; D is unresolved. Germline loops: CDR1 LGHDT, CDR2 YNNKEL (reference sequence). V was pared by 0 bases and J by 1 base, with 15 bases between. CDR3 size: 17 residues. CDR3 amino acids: CASSQDTLLGNNYGYTF. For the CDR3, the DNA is TGTGCCAGCAGCCAAGATACCTTGTTGGGGAATAACTATGGCTACACCTTC.

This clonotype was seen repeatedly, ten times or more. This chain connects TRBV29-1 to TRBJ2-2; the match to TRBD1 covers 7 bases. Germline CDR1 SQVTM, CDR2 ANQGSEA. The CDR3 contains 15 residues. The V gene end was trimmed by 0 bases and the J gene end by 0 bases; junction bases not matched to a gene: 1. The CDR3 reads CSVEDRGTNTGELFF. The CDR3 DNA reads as TGCAGCGTTGAAGACAGGGGGACGAACACCGGGGAGCTGTTTTTT.

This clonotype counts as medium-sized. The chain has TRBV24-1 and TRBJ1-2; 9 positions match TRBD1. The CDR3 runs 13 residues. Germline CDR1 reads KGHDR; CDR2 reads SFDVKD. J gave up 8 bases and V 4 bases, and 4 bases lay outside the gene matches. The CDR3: CATSELTGGGYTF. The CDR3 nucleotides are TGTGCCACCAGTGAATTGACAGGGGGGGGCTACACCTTC.

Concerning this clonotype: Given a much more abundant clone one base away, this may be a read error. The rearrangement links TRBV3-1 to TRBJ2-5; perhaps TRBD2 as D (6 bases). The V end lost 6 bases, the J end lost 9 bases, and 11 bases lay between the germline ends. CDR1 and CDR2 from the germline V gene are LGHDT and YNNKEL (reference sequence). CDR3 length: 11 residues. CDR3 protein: CASSWGEAQYF. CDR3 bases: TGTGCCAGCAGTTGGGGGGAGGCCCAGTACTTC.

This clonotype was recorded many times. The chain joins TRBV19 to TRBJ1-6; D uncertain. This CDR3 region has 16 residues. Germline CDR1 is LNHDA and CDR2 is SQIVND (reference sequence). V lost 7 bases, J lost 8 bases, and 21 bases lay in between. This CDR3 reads CASTPRPGRVDSPLHF. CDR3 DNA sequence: TGTGCCAGTACCCCCCGCCCGGGGAGGGTCGATTCACCCCTCCACTTT.

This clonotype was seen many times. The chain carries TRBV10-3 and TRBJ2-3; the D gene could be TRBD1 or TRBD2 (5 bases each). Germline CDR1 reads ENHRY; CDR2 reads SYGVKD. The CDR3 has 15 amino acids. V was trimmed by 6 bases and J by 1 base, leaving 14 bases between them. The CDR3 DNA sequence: TGTGCCATCAGGGGGGATGTACGGGGCACAGATACGCAGTATTTT. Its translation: CAIRGDVRGTDTQYF.

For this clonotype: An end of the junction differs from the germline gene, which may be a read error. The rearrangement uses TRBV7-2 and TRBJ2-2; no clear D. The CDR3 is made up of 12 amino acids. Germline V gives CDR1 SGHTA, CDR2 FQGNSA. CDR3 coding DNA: TGTGCCGGCAGCTCAGACGCCGGGGAGCTGTTTTTT. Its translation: CAGSSDAGELFF.

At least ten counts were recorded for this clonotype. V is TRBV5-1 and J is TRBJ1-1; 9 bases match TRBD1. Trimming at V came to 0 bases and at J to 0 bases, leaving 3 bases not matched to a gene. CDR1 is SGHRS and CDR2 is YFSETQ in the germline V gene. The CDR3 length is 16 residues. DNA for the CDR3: TGCGCCAGCAGCTTGGATGGACAGGGGTTGAACACTGAAGCTTTCTTT. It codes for CASSLDGQGLNTEAFF.

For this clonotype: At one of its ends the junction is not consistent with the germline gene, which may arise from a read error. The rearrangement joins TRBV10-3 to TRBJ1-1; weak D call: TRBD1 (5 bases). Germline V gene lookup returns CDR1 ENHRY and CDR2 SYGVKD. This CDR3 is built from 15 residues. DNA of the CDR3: TGTGCCATCGGTGAGTCTGGCAGGGATGTCACGGAAGCTTTCTTC. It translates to CAIGESGRDVTEAFF.

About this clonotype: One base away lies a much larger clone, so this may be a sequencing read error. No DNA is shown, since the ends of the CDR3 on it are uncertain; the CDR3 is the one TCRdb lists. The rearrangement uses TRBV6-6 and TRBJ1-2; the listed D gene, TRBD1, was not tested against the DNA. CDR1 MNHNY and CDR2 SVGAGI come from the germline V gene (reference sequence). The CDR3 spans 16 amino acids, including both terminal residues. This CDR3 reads CASSTSGQGGPMGYTF.

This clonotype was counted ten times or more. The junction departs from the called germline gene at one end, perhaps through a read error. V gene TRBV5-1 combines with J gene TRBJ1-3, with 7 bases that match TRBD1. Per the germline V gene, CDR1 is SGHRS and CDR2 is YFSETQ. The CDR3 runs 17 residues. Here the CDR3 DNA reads TGCGCCAGCAGCTTAGACGGGACAGCTTCTCGACTGGATAGATTTTTTTTT. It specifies CASSLDGTASRLDRFFF. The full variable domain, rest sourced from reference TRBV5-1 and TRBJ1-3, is KAGVTQTPRYLIKTRGQQVTLSCSPISGHRSVSWYQQTPGQGLQFLFEYFSETQRNKGNFPGRFSGRQFSNSRSEMNVSTLELGDSALYLCASSLDGTASRLDRFFFGEGSWLTVV.

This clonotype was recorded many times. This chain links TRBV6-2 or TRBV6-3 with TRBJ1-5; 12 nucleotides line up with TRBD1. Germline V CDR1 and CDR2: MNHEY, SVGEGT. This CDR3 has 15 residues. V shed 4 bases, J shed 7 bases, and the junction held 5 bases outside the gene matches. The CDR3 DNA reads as TGTGCCAGCAGTTGGGGACAGGGGGCAAGGCAGCCCCAGCATTTT. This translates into CASSWGQGARQPQHF.

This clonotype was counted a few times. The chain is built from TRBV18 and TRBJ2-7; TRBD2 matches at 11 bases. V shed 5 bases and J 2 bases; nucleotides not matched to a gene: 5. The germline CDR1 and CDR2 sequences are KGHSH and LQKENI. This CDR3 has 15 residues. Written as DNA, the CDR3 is TGTGCCAGCTCAGCTAGCGGGGGGACCGCCTACGAGCAGTACTTC. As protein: CASSASGGTAYEQYF.

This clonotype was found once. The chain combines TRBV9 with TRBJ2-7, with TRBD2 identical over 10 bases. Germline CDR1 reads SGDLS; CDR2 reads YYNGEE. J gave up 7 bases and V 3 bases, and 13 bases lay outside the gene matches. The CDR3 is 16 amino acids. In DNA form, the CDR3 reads TGTGCCAGCAGCGCAACTAGCGGGGCGGCGGGGGTTGAGCAGTACTTC. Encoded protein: CASSATSGAAGVEQYF.

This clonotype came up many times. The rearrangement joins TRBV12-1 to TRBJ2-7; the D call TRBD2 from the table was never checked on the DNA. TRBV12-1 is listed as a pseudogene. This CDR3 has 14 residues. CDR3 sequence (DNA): TGTGCCAGCAGCTTTGGGGTAGCGGCCTACGAGCAGTACTTC. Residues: CASSFGVAAYEQYF.

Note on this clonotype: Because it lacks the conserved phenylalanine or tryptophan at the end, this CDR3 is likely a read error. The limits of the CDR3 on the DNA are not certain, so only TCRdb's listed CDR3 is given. CDR3 amino acids: CASPGVGELSS. The V and J genes are TRBV7-9 and TRBJ2-2; the table's D call, TRBD1, was not checked against the DNA. The germline V gene encodes CDR1 SEHNR and CDR2 FQNEAQ (reference sequence). 11 amino acids form the CDR3, both terminal residues included.

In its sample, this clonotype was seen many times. The CDR3, as DNA: TGCAGTGCGCTTACTAGCGGGGACGTTGATACGCAGTATTTT. This encodes CSALTSGDVDTQYF. The chain employs TRBV20-1 and TRBJ2-3; TRBD2 agrees at 10 bases. CDR1 DFQATT and CDR2 SNEGSKA come from the germline V gene (reference sequence). The CDR3 has 14 residues. The J segment lost 6 bases and the V segment lost 6 bases, leaving 9 bases of the junction unmatched.